This T cell receptor (beta chain) came from a study of T cell responses to AZD1222 COVID-19 vaccine (dated by TCRdb to about 2021). Broadly, across the study: AZD1222 recipients whose second dose came at about 4 weeks and those whose second dose came at about 12 weeks were combined into one group, since spike-specific TCR depth and breadth did not differ between the two schedules. A total of 233 trial participants underwent TCR sequencing, of whom approximately 210 received two doses of AZD1222 and approximately 25 received two doses of the MenACWY control vaccine. Trial participants were enrolled by age into 18-55, 56-69 and 70-plus year subgroups, with about 150, 27 and 61 TCR-sequenced participants respectively.

Regarding this clone: Its antigen remains unidentified. Qualities for individual bases were not recorded, and no much larger clone is one base off.

Points the paper makes about the study in general: Participants were mostly white British and included more females than males, and it was suggested by the authors that clonal diversity may have been underestimated. CD4 TCRs associated with the vaccine covered the entire spike protein, and the dominant responses were in regions 160-218 and 743-854. After two AZD1222 doses, spike-specific TCR breadth and depth were significantly higher than at day 0 and than in MenACWY recipients. Because no day 14 peak-response samples were available, the repertoires could be characterized only after the peak T cell response. Conclusions about previously exposed vaccinees are limited because only five to seven AZD1222 recipients were SARS-CoV-2 seropositive at baseline. In the small 56-69-year group, the increase in depth fell short of significance, most likely because of low power. Nearly half of unique spike-specific TCRs reportedly recognized epitopes outside regions mutated in the B.1.351 and B.1.1.7 variants.

The CDR3 regions of human TCRbeta chains were subjected to immunosequencing. Turning to the authors' computational methods: TCRs in the repertoires were matched against a reference library of SARS-CoV-2-specific TCRs that had been generated with the MIRA antigen-specificity platform. Breadth was defined as the fraction of unique TCRs that were SARS-CoV-2-associated, and depth was defined as the fraction of total T cells that were SARS-CoV-2-associated. Using the MIRA data, each spike-specific TCR was assigned both to the spike region to which the TCR was reactive and to a CD4 or CD8 class. Log10-transformed breadth and depth values were compared by one-way ANOVA with Sidak's multiple comparisons tests. Here the immuneACCESS table is served through TCRdb, limited to in-frame sequences with V and J called. Missing clones are a known gap in these copies; in checked studies unresolved V genes cover under half, and the rest lacks a known reason. V and J calls and clone size are given by that table; D and trimming were obtained from the DNA. Recorded for this sample are 70,000 or so clones; around 83% of them occurred a single time. 12% of the sample rests with the top ten.

This specimen's time point label, per the study, means: baseline before first vaccination. Vaccinee samples came from UK trials COV001 and COV002, including a single-blind randomized controlled phase 2/3 trial of AZD1222 (ChAdOx1 nCoV-19) in healthy adults. For TCRbeta chain sequencing, PBMC samples were collected from trial participants at day 0 and at day 28 after the second dose. Trimming leaves V shorter by 4 bases and J shorter by 11 bases, with the junction holding 10 bases beyond the gene matches. The CDR3 goes from the cysteine to the phenylalanine over 13 residues. The only DNA kept is the CDR3, 39 bases in frame from the first base. CDR1 and CDR2, per the germline V gene (reference sequence), are LNHDA and SQIVND.

The TCR comes from an adult in good health. The sample in question was peripheral blood, obtained on day 0 of AZD1222 vaccination. Recombination connected TRBV19 to TRBJ1-1, with 7 middle bases fitting TRBD1. The sequenced DNA is TGTGCCAGTAGTACCACCGGGACAGCTCTTGCTTTCTTT. Its protein product is CASSTTGTALAFF.